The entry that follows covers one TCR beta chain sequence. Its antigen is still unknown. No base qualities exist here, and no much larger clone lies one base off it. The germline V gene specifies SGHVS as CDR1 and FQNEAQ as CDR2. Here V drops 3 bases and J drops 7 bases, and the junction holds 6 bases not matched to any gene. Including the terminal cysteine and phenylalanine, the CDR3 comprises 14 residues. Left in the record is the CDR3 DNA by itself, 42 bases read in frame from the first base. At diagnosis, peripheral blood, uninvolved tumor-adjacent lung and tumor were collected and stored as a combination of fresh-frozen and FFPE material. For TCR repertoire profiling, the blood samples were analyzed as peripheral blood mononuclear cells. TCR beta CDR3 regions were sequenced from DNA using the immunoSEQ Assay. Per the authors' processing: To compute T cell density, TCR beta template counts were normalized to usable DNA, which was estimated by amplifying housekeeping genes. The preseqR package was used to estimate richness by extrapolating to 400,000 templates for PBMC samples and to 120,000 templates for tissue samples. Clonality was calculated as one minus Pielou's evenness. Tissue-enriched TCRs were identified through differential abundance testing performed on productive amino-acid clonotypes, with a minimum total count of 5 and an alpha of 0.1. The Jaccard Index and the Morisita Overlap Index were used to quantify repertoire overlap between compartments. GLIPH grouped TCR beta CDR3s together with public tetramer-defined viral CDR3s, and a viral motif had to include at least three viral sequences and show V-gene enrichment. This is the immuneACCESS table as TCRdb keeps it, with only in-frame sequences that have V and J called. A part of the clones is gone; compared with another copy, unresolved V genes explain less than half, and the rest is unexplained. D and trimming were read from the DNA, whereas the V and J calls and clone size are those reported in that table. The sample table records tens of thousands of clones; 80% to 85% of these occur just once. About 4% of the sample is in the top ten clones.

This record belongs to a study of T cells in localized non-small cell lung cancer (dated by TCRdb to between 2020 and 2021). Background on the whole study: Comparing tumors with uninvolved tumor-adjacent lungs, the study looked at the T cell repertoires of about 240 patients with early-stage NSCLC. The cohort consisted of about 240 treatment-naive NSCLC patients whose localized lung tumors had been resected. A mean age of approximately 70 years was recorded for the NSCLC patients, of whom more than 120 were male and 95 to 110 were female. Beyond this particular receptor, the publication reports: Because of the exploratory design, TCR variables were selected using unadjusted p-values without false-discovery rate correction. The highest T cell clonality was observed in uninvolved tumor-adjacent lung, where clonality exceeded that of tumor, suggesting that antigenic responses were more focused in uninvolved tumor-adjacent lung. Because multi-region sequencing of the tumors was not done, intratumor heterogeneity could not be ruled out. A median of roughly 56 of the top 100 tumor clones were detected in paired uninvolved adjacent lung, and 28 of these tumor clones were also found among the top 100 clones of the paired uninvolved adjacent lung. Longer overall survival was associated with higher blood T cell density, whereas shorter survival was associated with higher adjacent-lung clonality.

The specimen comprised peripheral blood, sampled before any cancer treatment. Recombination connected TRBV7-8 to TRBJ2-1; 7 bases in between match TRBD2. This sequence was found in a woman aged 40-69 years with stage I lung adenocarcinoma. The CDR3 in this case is CASSFLSGVNEQFF. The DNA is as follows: TGTGCCAGCAGCTTCCTGAGCGGGGTTAATGAGCAGTTCTTC.